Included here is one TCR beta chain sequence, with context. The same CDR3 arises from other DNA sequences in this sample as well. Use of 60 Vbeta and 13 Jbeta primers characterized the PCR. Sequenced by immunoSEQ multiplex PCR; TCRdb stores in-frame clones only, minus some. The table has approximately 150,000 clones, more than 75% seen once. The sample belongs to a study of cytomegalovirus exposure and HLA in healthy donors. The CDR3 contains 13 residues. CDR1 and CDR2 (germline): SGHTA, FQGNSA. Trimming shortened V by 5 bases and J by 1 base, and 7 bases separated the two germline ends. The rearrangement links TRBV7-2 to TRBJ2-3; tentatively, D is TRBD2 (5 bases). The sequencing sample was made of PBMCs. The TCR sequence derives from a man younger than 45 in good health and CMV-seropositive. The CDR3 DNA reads TGTGCCAGCAGCCCGAGGGGCACAGATACGCAGTATTTT. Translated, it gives CASSPRGTDTQYF.